The 15 T cell receptor beta chains below all came from one sample that was sequenced in a study of T cell repertoires in cytomegalovirus infection. TCRdb re-called the reads through MiXCR, storing one row per CDR3 protein. The data hold 700,000 to 950,000 distinct CDR3 sequences, with roughly 33% observed a single time. These receptors lack a known antigen. The source was cultured CD8+ T cells from PBMCs, collected from culture after CMV antigen stimulation. Source of these receptors: a human donor in good health (CMV status not recorded). Some clones in this sample may be carry-over from other donors' samples.

This clonotype was observed many times. This chain links TRBV7-8 with TRBJ2-3; D remains unclear. Germline V gene lookup returns CDR1 SGHVS and CDR2 FQNEAQ. V lost 5 bases, J lost 9 bases, and 18 bases lay in between. This CDR3 is 14 amino acids long. Written as DNA, the CDR3 is TGTGCCAGCAGCGATTCGGCCCTGAGAAGAACGCAGTATTTT. This codes for CASSDSALRRTQYF.

The rearrangement joins TRBV6-5 to TRBJ1-1; D ambiguous. CDR3 length equals 12 residues. The V end was cut by 6 bases, the J end by 7 bases, with 12 bases between. Germline CDR1 is MNHEY and CDR2 is SVGAGI. CDR3 sequence reads: CASSSDGYEAFF. For the CDR3, the DNA is TGTGCCAGCAGCTCCGACGGATATGAAGCTTTCTTT.

This clonotype occurred a few times. V gene TRBV15 combines with J gene TRBJ1-1; D call uncertain. The CDR3 has 18 residues. V dropped 2 bases and J dropped 0 bases, with 19 bases sitting between them. CDR1 is LNHNV, CDR2 YYDKDF, per germline (reference sequence). CDR3 sequence (DNA): TGTGCCACCAGCAGACGGCAAGCGGCAGGCCACATGAACACTGAAGCTTTCTTT. Its protein product is CATSRRQAAGHMNTEAFF.

There are many counts of this clonotype. V usage is TRBV7-2 and J usage is TRBJ2-6; D might be TRBD1 (5 bases). The CDR3 has 17 amino acids. The V end was cut by 2 bases, the J end by 8 bases, with 19 bases between. Germline CDR1 reads SGHTA; CDR2 reads FQGNSA. CDR3 sequence reads: CASSLKGNLYKTNVLTF. The CDR3 DNA reads TGTGCCAGCAGCTTAAAGGGGAACCTTTACAAGACCAACGTCCTGACTTTC.

The chain employs TRBV27 and TRBJ1-2, with 12 bases fitting TRBD1. Germline CDR1 is MNHEY and CDR2 is SMNVEV (reference sequence). CDR3 length: 18 amino acids. With V trimmed by 5 bases and J by 4 bases, 14 bases remained unmatched. CDR3 DNA: TGTGCCAGCAGTACATCGTTCCGGGACAGGGGGCAGACCTATGGCTACACCTTC. This sequence encodes CASSTSFRDRGQTYGYTF.

At least ten counts were recorded for this clonotype. The rearrangement links TRBV6-5 to TRBJ1-6; D gene unclear. The CDR3 runs to 16 residues. CDR1 MNHEY and CDR2 SVGAGI come from the germline V gene. Trimming took off 1 base at V and 1 base at J, with 8 bases between the two ends. The CDR3 DNA follows: TGTGCCAGCAGTTACTATGGGCAGTCCTATAATTCACCCCTCCACTTT. This gives the protein CASSYYGQSYNSPLHF.

The V call is TRBV7-9, the J call TRBJ2-3, with no clear D. V was clipped by 1 base and J by 2 bases, with 10 bases between them. The CDR3 has 15 amino acids. Germline V gene data show CDR1 as SEHNR and CDR2 as FQNEAQ (reference sequence). The chain's CDR3 is CASSLVSRLTDTQYF. Written as DNA, the CDR3 is TGTGCCAGCAGCTTAGTGTCCAGGCTCACAGATACGCAGTATTTT.

This clonotype turned up a few times. This chain connects TRBV2 to TRBJ1-6, with TRBD1 matching 7 bases. The length of the CDR3 is 16 residues. The junction had 10 bases not matched to a gene; V was cut back by 6 bases and J by 5 bases. Germline values: CDR1 SNHLY, CDR2 FYNNEI. The CDR3 is CASSLFGQEDNSPLHF. CDR3 coding DNA: TGTGCCAGCAGCCTTTTTGGACAGGAGGATAATTCACCCCTCCACTTT.

The rearrangement links TRBV28 to TRBJ2-7; 7 bases fit TRBD1. The germline gives CDR1 MDHEN, CDR2 SYDVKM. With V trimmed by 4 bases and J by 7 bases, 10 bases remained unmatched. This CDR3 comprises 14 residues. The chain's CDR3 is CASSSPTTGYEQYV. CDR3 bases: TGTGCCAGCAGTTCCCCGACGACAGGGTATGAGCAGTACGTC.

The V gene is TRBV6-6, the J gene TRBJ1-1; D unresolved. The V gene lost 10 bases and the J gene lost 4 bases, with 4 bases spanning the gap. This CDR3 is built from 9 residues. CDR1 MNHNY and CDR2 SVGAGI come from the germline V gene (reference sequence). The CDR3 protein is CATGTEAFF. The DNA for the CDR3 is TGTGCCACCGGCACTGAAGCTTTCTTT.

The rearrangement uses TRBV4-1 and TRBJ2-5; tentative D call: TRBD1 (6 bases). This CDR3 has 17 residues. V was clipped by 2 bases and J by 4 bases, with 20 bases between them. From germline, CDR1 is MGHRA and CDR2 YSYEKL. This chain's CDR3 is CASSQPPGEFGRETQYF. The CDR3 region has the DNA TGCGCCAGCAGCCAACCCCCAGGGGAGTTCGGTCGAGAGACCCAGTACTTC.

This chain links TRBV4-1 with TRBJ1-4; D call uncertain. V was shortened by 4 bases and J by 8 bases, with 11 bases between the two germline ends. This CDR3 has 13 residues. Germline V gives CDR1 MGHRA, CDR2 YSYEKL. The CDR3 DNA follows: TGCGCCAGCAGCCCCCCCGGAGACGAAAAACTGTTTTTT. This encodes CASSPPGDEKLFF.

This clonotype came up many times. The chain is built from TRBV7-9 and TRBJ2-3, with TRBD2 matching over 13 bases. Trimming cost V 5 bases and J 14 bases; bases outside gene matches: 10. CDR1 is SEHNR and CDR2 is FQNEAQ in the germline V gene (reference sequence). The CDR3 spans 14 residues. The CDR3 nucleotides read TGTGCCAGCAGCCCCCAACACGGACTAGCGGGAGCGTATTTT. Residues: CASSPQHGLAGAYF.

This clonotype turned up a few times. The chain uses TRBV28 and TRBJ2-1; no clear D. Trimming removed 10 bases at V and 0 bases at J, with 13 bases between. The CDR3 has 14 residues. Looked up from germline, CDR1 is MDHEN and CDR2 is SYDVKM. The CDR3 DNA reads as TGTGCCACCGGCTTTAGGAGCTCCTACAATGAGCAGTTCTTC. Translated: CATGFRSSYNEQFF.

The chain recombines TRBV27 with TRBJ1-1; D unresolved. V shed 4 bases and J shed 6 bases, with 12 bases lying between them. The CDR3 spans 13 residues. The germline V gene has CDR1 MNHEY and CDR2 SMNVEV (reference sequence). The CDR3 sequence is CASSSGGRAEAFF. As DNA, the CDR3 is TGTGCCAGCAGTTCTGGCGGTAGAGCTGAAGCTTTCTTT.